This record looks at one T cell receptor (beta chain) sequence and its context. V shed 4 bases and J 5 bases; nucleotides not matched to a gene: 5. CDR3 size: 14 residues. CDR1 and CDR2 from the germline V gene are SGHTA and FQGNSA. The sample is drawn from a study of T cells in tuberculosis. Study conclusions and caveats: Some low-affinity tetramer-binding T cells may be absent from this sample.

No alpha-beta pairing information exists for these sequences. The repertoire was sequenced with immunoSEQ multiplex PCR; TCRdb's copy has only in-frame clones and lacks some. The sample has about 59,000 clones; 81% are singletons. Thawed, overnight-rested PBMC were stained with GMM-loaded CD1B tetramer, viability dye and anti-CD3, then sorted. The CD1B tetramers carried C32 glucose monomycolate purified from Rhodococcus equi. CD14-expressing monocytes were removed from PBMC before cryopreservation and sorting. From each donor, about 92,000 tetramer-negative cells were sorted. The chain has TRBV7-2 and TRBJ2-5; 9 bases are a match to TRBD1. This receptor was taken from an adult woman with latent tuberculosis. The sequenced sample consisted of CD1b-GMM tetramer-negative cells sorted from PBMCs. Written as DNA, the CDR3 is TGTGCCAGCAGCTCACAGGGGGCTGGGGAGACCCAGTACTTC. Its translation is CASSSQGAGETQYF. The whole variable domain, remainder taken from reference TRBV7-2 and TRBJ2-5, is GAGVSQSPSNKVTEKGKDVELRCDPISGHTALYWYRQSLGQGLEFLIYFQGNSAPDKSGLPSDRFSAERTGGSVSTLTIQRTQQEDSAVYLCASSSQGAGETQYFGPGTRLLVL.